The rows below give T cell receptor beta chains drawn from one sample of a study of blood T cell repertoires in COVID-19. The data were produced by immunoSEQ multiplex PCR, yet TCRdb's version contains in-frame clones alone and is incomplete. The table lists around 130,000 clones, around 84% of them singletons. Sequencing used peripheral blood. Receptor source: a woman of 80 years or more with acute or convalescent COVID-19. CDR3s leave out the opening cysteine and the closing phenylalanine or tryptophan.

cdr3_length j_call v_call cdr3_aa
12 TRBJ2-7 TRBV5-8 ASSLRGVSYEQY
16 TRBJ2-1 TRBV3-1/TRBV3-2 ASSQGSPPLGSYNEQF
14 TRBJ2-5 TRBV7-2 ASRPAVRGEKETQY
15 TRBJ1-5 TRBV19 ASSSQGAPALYQPQH
16 TRBJ1-1 TRBV6-2/TRBV6-3 ASSYEIGRLTQNTEAF
14 TRBJ1-6 TRBV2 ASNPAGGYYNSPLH
13 TRBJ2-7 TRBV7-2 ASSSLGPPPYEQY
13 TRBJ2-5 TRBV7-2 ASSTQTDNQETQY
11 TRBJ2-1 TRBV6-5 ASSYSGLNEQF
11 TRBJ1-2 TRBV5-6 ASSLWQNYGYT
13 TRBJ1-5 TRBV9 ASSAWDRVDQPQH
13 TRBJ2-5 TRBV7-2 ASSMRQGREETQY
14 TRBJ1-3 TRBV11-2 ASSLGRGISGNTIY
15 TRBJ1-2 TRBV19 ASSRGTGRSYNYGYT
11 TRBJ1-5 TRBV6-6 ASMRGNNQPQH
13 TRBJ1-1 TRBV18 ASSPPTVTGHEAF
12 TRBJ1-2 TRBV13 ASSSGRGNYGYT
14 TRBJ1-2 TRBV18 ASSIKTGSDLAGYT
14 TRBJ2-1 TRBV6-6 ASSLTRTGLNNEQF
11 TRBJ1-2 TRBV6-6 ASSSQDSYGYT
13 TRBJ2-5 TRBV30 AWSRRGQGKETQY
13 TRBJ2-7 TRBV27 ASRPSRDRAYEQY
12 TRBJ2-1 TRBV7-2 ASSFDKIRTGRF
14 TRBJ1-2 TRBV6-2/TRBV6-3 ASSYQIAGGVQGYT